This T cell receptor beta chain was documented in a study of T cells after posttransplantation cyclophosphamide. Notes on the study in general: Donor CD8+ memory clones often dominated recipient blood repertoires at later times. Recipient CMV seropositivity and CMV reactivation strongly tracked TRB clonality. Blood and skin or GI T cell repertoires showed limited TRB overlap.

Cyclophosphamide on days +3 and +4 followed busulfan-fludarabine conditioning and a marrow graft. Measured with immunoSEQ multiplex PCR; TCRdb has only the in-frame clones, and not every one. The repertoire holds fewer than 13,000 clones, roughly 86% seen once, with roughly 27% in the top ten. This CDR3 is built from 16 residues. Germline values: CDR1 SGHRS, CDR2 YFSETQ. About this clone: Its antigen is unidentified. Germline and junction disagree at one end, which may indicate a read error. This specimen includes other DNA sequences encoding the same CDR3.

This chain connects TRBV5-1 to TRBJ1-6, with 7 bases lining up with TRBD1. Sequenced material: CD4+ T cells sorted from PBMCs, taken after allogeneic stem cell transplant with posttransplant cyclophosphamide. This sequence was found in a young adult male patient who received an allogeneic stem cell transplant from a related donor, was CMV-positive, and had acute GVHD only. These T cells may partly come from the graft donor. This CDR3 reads CASSLVGDSDNSPLHF. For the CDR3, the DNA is TGCGCCAGCAGCTTGGTGGGGGACAGTGATAATTCCCCCCTCCACTTT.